These 24 T cell receptor beta chains originate from one sample sequenced in a study of blood T cell repertoires in COVID-19. Sequencing used immunoSEQ multiplex PCR; TCRdb keeps in-frame clones, though not all of them. The sample consists of under 200,000 clones, around 82% of them appearing once. Sequencing used PBMCs or T cells enriched from blood (not recorded which). The receptors originated from a woman between 50 and 59 years old in a cohort exposed to, infected with or recovered from COVID-19 (not recorded which).

This chain uses TRBV5-1 with TRBJ2-2, with 9 positions matching TRBD1. Germline CDR1 is SGHRS and CDR2 is YFSETQ. V dropped 1 base and J dropped 2; count of bases not matched to a gene: 3. This CDR3 region has 16 residues. The CDR3 DNA reads TGCGCCAGCAGCTTGATGGGACAGGGAAACACCGGGGAGCTGTTTTTT. Translated: CASSLMGQGNTGELFF.

The rearrangement links TRBV3-1 (or the pseudogene TRBV3-2) to TRBJ2-7, with a weak D call TRBD1 (5 bases). V dropped 2 bases and J dropped 5 bases, with 7 bases sitting between them. Germline CDR1 LGHDT, CDR2 YNNKEL (reference sequence). The CDR3 spans 12 residues. CDR3 in DNA: TGTGCCAGCAGCCAATTAGGGGACGAGCAGTACTTC. Amino acid sequence: CASSQLGDEQYF.

This clone was seen just once. V usage is TRBV28 and J usage is TRBJ2-7, with 9 bases lining up with TRBD1. Losses at the gene ends were 5 bases for V and 5 bases for J; bases not matched to a gene: 10. CDR1 MDHEN and CDR2 SYDVKM come from the germline V gene. The CDR3 contains 15 residues. CDR3 bases: TGTGCCAGCAGTGGTTCCGGGACAGGGACCCACGAGCAGTACTTC. Translating it yields CASSGSGTGTHEQYF. Combining the CDR3 with reference TRBV28 and TRBJ2-7 gives the whole variable domain DVKVTQSSRYLVKRTGEKVFLECVQDMDHENMFWYRQDPGLGLRLIYFSYDVKMKEKGDIPEGYSVSREKKERFSLILESASTNQTSMYLCASSGSGTGTHEQYFGPGTRLTVT.

The V and J genes are TRBV27 and TRBJ2-3, with a tentative D call TRBD1 (6 bases). This CDR3 region has 16 residues. CDR1 and CDR2 from the germline V gene are MNHEY and SMNVEV (reference sequence). Trimming cost V 2 bases and J 1 base, with 13 bases left between them. This chain's CDR3 is CASSLEGVLGTDTQYF. CDR3 DNA: TGTGCCAGCAGTTTAGAGGGGGTTCTGGGCACAGATACGCAGTATTTT.

This clone was counted a few times. The V and J genes are TRBV19 and TRBJ2-1; D possibly corresponds to TRBD2 (5 bases). CDR3 length equals 13 residues. Germline V gene lookup returns CDR1 LNHDA and CDR2 SQIVND (reference sequence). The V end was cut by 6 bases, the J end by 7 bases, with 13 bases between. The CDR3 loop is CASSHRRGNEQFF. CDR3 nucleotides: TGTGCCAGTAGCCATCGCCGGGGTAATGAGCAGTTCTTC.

V gene TRBV27 combines with J gene TRBJ1-1, with D perhaps matching TRBD1 (6 bases). Germline CDR1 MNHEY, CDR2 SMNVEV (reference sequence). CDR3 size: 14 residues. With 6 bases removed from V and 7 bases from J, the gap between germline ends came to 18 bases. The CDR3 sequence: CASRNQQGYDEAFF. Here the CDR3 DNA reads TGTGCCAGCAGGAACCAGCAGGGGTATGATGAAGCTTTCTTT.

This chain uses TRBV5-4 with TRBJ1-2, with a weak D call TRBD1 (5 bases). CDR1 is SGHNT, CDR2 YYREEE, per germline (reference sequence). CDR3 length: 14 amino acids. Trimming cost V 0 bases and J 8 bases, with 14 bases left between them. The CDR3: CASSLAGGLGGYTF. The CDR3 nucleotides read TGTGCCAGCAGCTTGGCCGGGGGACTGGGCGGCTACACCTTC. The full variable domain, its missing parts supplied by reference TRBV5-4 and TRBJ1-2, is ETGVTQSPTHLIKTRGQQVTLRCSSQSGHNTVSWYQQALGQGPQFIFQYYREEENGRGNFPPRFSGLQFPNYSSELNVNALELDDSALYLCASSLAGGLGGYTFGSGTRLTVV.

V and J are TRBV19 and TRBJ2-7; the match to TRBD1 covers 10 bases. The CDR3 consists of 16 residues. Germline values: CDR1 LNHDA, CDR2 SQIVND (reference sequence). Losses at the gene ends were 3 bases for V and 5 bases for J; bases not matched to a gene: 10. The CDR3 DNA reads as TGTGCCAGTAGTATTGGAGAGACAGGGGGCGCGGACGAGCAGTACTTC. Its translation: CASSIGETGGADEQYF.

The genes are TRBV5-6 and TRBJ2-3; TRBD2 matches at 9 bases. Germline V gene data show CDR1 as SGHDT and CDR2 as YYEEEE. The J segment lost 5 bases and the V segment lost 4 bases, leaving 8 bases of the junction unmatched. The CDR3 has 15 residues. DNA of the CDR3: TGTGCCAGCAGCCTGATTAGCGGGGGAGTAGATACGCAGTATTTT. Its protein is CASSLISGGVDTQYF.

The rearrangement joins TRBV6-1 to TRBJ2-5, with D unresolved. V was cut by 2 bases and J by 5 bases, with 6 bases left in between. The CDR3 is 12 amino acids. Per germline, CDR1 MNHNS and CDR2 SASEGT. The CDR3: CASSEWAETQYF. The CDR3 nucleotides are TGTGCCAGCAGTGAATGGGCGGAGACCCAGTACTTC.

V is TRBV2 and J is TRBJ2-7, with D maybe TRBD1 (6 bases). V lost 6 bases, J lost 4 bases, and 16 bases lay in between. The CDR3 is 14 residues long. Germline lookup yields CDR1 SNHLY and CDR2 FYNNEI. CDR3: CASSRTGITYEQYF. CDR3 in DNA: TGTGCCAGCAGCAGAACAGGGATAACGTACGAGCAGTACTTC. Complete variable domain (other parts from reference TRBV2 and TRBJ2-7): EPEVTQTPSHQVTQMGQEVILRCVPISNHLYFYWYRQILGQKVEFLVSFYNNEISEKSEIFDDQFSVERPDGSNFTLKIRSTKLEDSAMYFCASSRTGITYEQYFGPGTRLTVT.

The gene calls are TRBV5-1 and TRBJ2-1; 7 nucleotides line up with TRBD2. With 5 bases clipped from V and 5 bases from J, the junction kept 7 bases outside the gene matches. Germline loops: CDR1 SGHRS, CDR2 YFSETQ. This CDR3 is built from 14 residues. In DNA, the CDR3 is TGCGCCAGCAGTTACGGGACTACCAACAATGAGCAGTTCTTC. Its translation: CASSYGTTNNEQFF.

This clone has more than one count but fewer than ten. This chain uses TRBV13 with TRBJ2-1; 15 bases are a match to TRBD2. The CDR3 extends over 16 amino acids. Germline V gene lookup returns CDR1 PRHDT and CDR2 FYEKMQ (reference sequence). J lost 7 bases, V lost 5 bases, and 6 bases had no gene match. The CDR3 spells CASSPWTSGGDNEQFF. Written as DNA, the CDR3 is TGTGCCAGCAGCCCCTGGACTAGCGGGGGGGATAATGAGCAGTTCTTC.

The V and J genes are TRBV7-8 and TRBJ2-7; the D is unclear. V was shortened by 5 bases and J by 0 bases, with 14 bases between the two germline ends. The CDR3 is 15 residues long. Germline CDR1 SGHVS, CDR2 FQNEAQ. For the CDR3, the DNA is TGTGCCAGCAGCCAAAGCAGCGTAAGCTCCTACGAGCAGTACTTC. Amino acid sequence: CASSQSSVSSYEQYF.

This clone has a count of ten or more. This chain links TRBV5-6 with TRBJ2-7; D is possibly TRBD1 (5 bases). V dropped 3 bases and J dropped 6 bases, with 10 bases sitting between them. The germline gives CDR1 SGHDT, CDR2 YYEEEE. CDR3 length equals 12 residues. CDR3 coding DNA: TGTGCCAGCAGCTCCAGGGATCGCGAGCAGTACTTC. This encodes CASSSRDREQYF.

V and J are TRBV5-1 and TRBJ1-4, with TRBD1 identical over 8 bases. Germline V gives CDR1 SGHRS, CDR2 YFSETQ. This CDR3 contains 14 residues. J was trimmed by 4 bases and V by 5 bases; bases with no gene match: 4. CDR3 DNA sequence: TGCGCCAGCAGTTACGGACAGGGTAATGAAAAACTGTTTTTT. Translation: CASSYGQGNEKLFF.

The chain has TRBV5-1 and TRBJ2-7, with 7 bases lining up with TRBD1. The CDR3 contains 15 residues. V was pared by 0 bases and J by 1 base, with 4 bases of the junction left unmatched. Germline loops: CDR1 SGHRS, CDR2 YFSETQ. DNA for the CDR3: TGCGCCAGCAGCTTGGGTGCAGGGGGATCCTACGAGCAGTACTTC. It codes for CASSLGAGGSYEQYF.

The chain combines TRBV27 with TRBJ1-6; the D is unclear. Germline CDR1 is MNHEY and CDR2 is SMNVEV (reference sequence). The CDR3 sequence is 15 residues long. Trimming left V 5 bases short and J 0 bases short, with 8 bases between. Here the CDR3 DNA reads TGTGCCAGCAGTGGTCGGAGCTCCTATAATTCACCCCTCCACTTT. Translation gives CASSGRSSYNSPLHF.

The genes are TRBV14 and TRBJ2-1, with 10 positions matching TRBD2. The CDR3 consists of 16 residues. After removal of 1 base from V and 14 bases from J, the junction contained 14 bases not matched to a gene. Germline V gene lookup returns CDR1 SGHDN and CDR2 FVKESK. CDR3 in amino acids: CASSQGSSGGPGWKFF. The CDR3 nucleotides read TGTGCCAGCAGCCAAGGATCTAGCGGGGGCCCCGGGTGGAAGTTCTTC.

The V and J genes are TRBV6-1 and TRBJ1-2; D might be TRBD1 (6 bases). The CDR3 contains 13 residues. Germline CDR1 is MNHNS and CDR2 is SASEGT. The V end was cut by 2 bases, the J end by 8 bases, with 12 bases between. The chain's CDR3 is CASSEFPGVGYTF. CDR3 DNA sequence: TGTGCCAGCAGTGAATTCCCAGGGGTAGGCTACACCTTC.

The gene calls are TRBV5-6 and TRBJ1-1; 7 nucleotides agree with TRBD1. Germline values: CDR1 SGHDT, CDR2 YYEEEE. The CDR3 sequence is 14 residues long. The V and J ends lost 6 bases and 1 base, in that order; junction bases with no gene match: 6. CDR3 residues: CASTPGQRNTEAFF. DNA for the CDR3: TGTGCCAGCACCCCGGGACAGAGGAACACTGAAGCTTTCTTT.

The chain employs TRBV12-3 or TRBV12-4 and TRBJ2-7; D remains unclear. The CDR3 length is 12 residues. Trimming pared 3 bases from V and 4 bases from J, leaving 7 bases between. The CDR3: CASSFRVYEQYF. The CDR3 nucleotides read TGTGCCAGCAGTTTTAGAGTTTACGAGCAGTACTTC.

The chain links TRBV15 to TRBJ2-1; D is possibly TRBD2 (6 bases). Germline lookup yields CDR1 LNHNV and CDR2 YYDKDF (reference sequence). This CDR3 has 14 residues. The germline V and J ends were trimmed by 2 bases and 7 bases, with 12 bases remaining between them. The CDR3 bases are TGTGCCACCAGCAGATCCGGGACTCAGAATGAGCAGTTCTTC. Amino acid sequence: CATSRSGTQNEQFF.

CDR3 in amino acids: CASSQRGTANTEAFF. CDR3 nucleotide sequence: TGTGCCAGCAGTCAGAGAGGGACAGCTAACACTGAAGCTTTCTTT. This chain uses TRBV6-5 with TRBJ1-1; 7 nucleotides match TRBD1. CDR1 is MNHEY and CDR2 is SVGAGI in the germline V gene. This CDR3 has 15 amino acids. The J segment lost 2 bases and the V segment lost 5 bases, leaving 8 bases of the junction unmatched.